These 12 T cell receptor beta chains originate from one sample sequenced in a study of blood T cell repertoires in COVID-19. The table came from immunoSEQ multiplex PCR; TCRdb's copy has only in-frame clones and leaves some out. The sample comprises a few hundred thousand clones, approximately 90% of which are singletons, and around a tenth rests with the top ten. Sequencing input: PBMCs or T cells enriched from blood (not recorded which). The receptors were sampled from a woman aged 35 to 49 who had recovered from COVID-19.

This chain links TRBV24-1 with TRBJ2-5, with 15 bases matching TRBD2. The germline gives CDR1 KGHDR, CDR2 SFDVKD. The CDR3 is 18 amino acids. After removal of 7 bases from V and 5 bases from J, the junction contained 13 bases not matched to a gene. The CDR3 nucleotides are TGTGCCACCAGATCCTCAGGACTAGCGGGAGGGCCTGAGGAGACCCAGTACTTC. This translates into CATRSSGLAGGPEETQYF.

The chain has TRBV18 and TRBJ2-1; 9 bases match TRBD2. The germline V gene encodes CDR1 KGHSH and CDR2 LQKENI. The V gene end was trimmed by 3 bases and the J gene end by 4 bases; junction bases not matched to a gene: 7. The CDR3 has 16 residues. DNA of the CDR3: TGTGCCAGCTCACCGTATTCTAGCGGGGATTACAATGAGCAGTTCTTC. It encodes CASSPYSSGDYNEQFF.

The rearrangement joins TRBV23-1 to TRBJ1-5; 12 bases are a match to TRBD1. TRBV23-1 is classed as an ORF, of uncertain function. V lost 0 bases and J lost 6; bases outside the gene matches: 6. CDR3 length: 17 residues. CDR3 sequence reads: CASSQSRDRGHGQPQHF. The CDR3 bases are TGCGCCAGCAGTCAATCCCGGGACAGGGGGCACGGTCAGCCCCAGCATTTT.

The chain carries TRBV7-8 and TRBJ2-7, with 13 bases matching TRBD2. Germline V gives CDR1 SGHVS, CDR2 FQNEAQ. This CDR3 spans 16 amino acids. The ends lost 4 bases at V and 0 bases at J; junction bases unmatched: 3. The CDR3 DNA follows: TGTGCCAGCAGCTGGGGGACTAGCGGGATCTCCTACGAGCAGTACTTC. It translates to CASSWGTSGISYEQYF.

J is TRBJ1-5 and V is TRBV19; 9 positions match TRBD1. With V trimmed by 9 bases and J by 4 bases, 7 bases remained unmatched. This CDR3 is 14 amino acids long. Germline CDR1 reads LNHDA; CDR2 reads SQIVND (reference sequence). The DNA of the CDR3 is TGTGCCAGCCGCCACAGGGGGCTAAATCAGCCCCAGCATTTT. The encoded protein is CASRHRGLNQPQHF.

V and J are TRBV7-2 and TRBJ2-3; 8 bases align to TRBD1. J lost 7 bases, V lost 5 bases, and 8 bases had no gene match. Germline V lookup: CDR1 SGHTA, CDR2 FQGNSA. This CDR3 has 14 amino acids. CDR3 sequence reads: CASSIQGGTNTQYF. CDR3 nucleotides: TGTGCCAGCAGCATACAGGGGGGAACGAATACGCAGTATTTT. The entire variable domain, with the rest obtained from reference TRBV7-2 and TRBJ2-3, is as follows: GAGVSQSPSNKVTEKGKDVELRCDPISGHTALYWYRQSLGQGLEFLIYFQGNSAPDKSGLPSDRFSAERTGGSVSTLTIQRTQQEDSAVYLCASSIQGGTNTQYFGPGTRLTVL.

J is TRBJ2-3 and V is TRBV13, with 12 bases that match TRBD2. Germline loops: CDR1 PRHDT, CDR2 FYEKMQ (reference sequence). V dropped 4 bases and J dropped 2; count of bases not matched to a gene: 7. The CDR3 consists of 17 residues. The DNA for the CDR3 is TGTGCCAGCAGCTCTCCGACTAGCGGGGGATACACAGATACGCAGTATTTT. Translated, it gives CASSSPTSGGYTDTQYF.

The V gene is TRBV7-2, the J gene TRBJ1-6; D might be TRBD1 (5 bases). The CDR3 consists of 15 residues. In germline, CDR1 is SGHTA, CDR2 FQGNSA. V was cut by 8 bases and J by 7 bases, with 18 bases left in between. In DNA form, the CDR3 reads TGTGCCAGCCATATTAGGGGCCTGACCAATTCACCCCTCCACTTT. Amino acids: CASHIRGLTNSPLHF.

Points on this clone: Other nucleotide sequences in the sample specify the same CDR3. This chain links TRBV2 with TRBJ2-5; D ambiguous. The V gene lost 2 bases and the J gene lost 2 bases, with 6 bases spanning the gap. Germline V gene lookup returns CDR1 SNHLY and CDR2 FYNNEI. The CDR3 extends over 13 amino acids. DNA of the CDR3: TGTGCCAGCAGTGAAATCCGGCAAGAGACCCAGTACTTC. It translates to CASSEIRQETQYF.

The chain has TRBV24-1 and TRBJ1-5; TRBD1 aligns across 8 bases. The CDR3 contains 15 residues. Trimming removed 6 bases from V and 5 bases from J; junction bases left unmatched: 8. Germline-derived CDR1 and CDR2 are KGHDR and SFDVKD. The CDR3 spells CATSQGTGGHQPQHF. CDR3 DNA: TGTGCCACCAGTCAGGGAACAGGGGGACATCAGCCCCAGCATTTT.

This clone came up once. The V gene is TRBV3-1 (or the pseudogene TRBV3-2), the J gene TRBJ2-7; D remains unclear. Between the trimmed V and J ends, which lost 6 bases and 1 base, there was a span of 13 bases. Germline CDR1 reads LGHDT; CDR2 reads YNNKEL (reference sequence). CDR3 length: 14 residues. The CDR3 region has the DNA TGTGCCAGCAGACTACTGACCCCGTCCTACGAGCAGTACTTC. Translation: CASRLLTPSYEQYF.

The chain combines TRBV29-1 with TRBJ2-7, with 10 bases matching TRBD1. With V trimmed by 5 bases and J by 7 bases, 8 bases remained unmatched. This CDR3 contains 13 residues. Germline CDR1 reads SQVTM; CDR2 reads ANQGSEA. CDR3 protein: CSVSGQGMREQYF. The CDR3 DNA reads TGCAGCGTTTCGGGACAGGGGATGCGGGAGCAGTACTTC.